A selection of T cell receptor beta chains follows, all from one sample in a study of glioma-infiltrating T cells after dendritic cell vaccination. Method: immunoSEQ multiplex PCR; TCRdb's copy keeps in-frame clones and lacks some. The repertoire includes 90,000 to 95,000 clones, 70% to 90% of them detected once, and approximately 2% sits in the top ten. Specimen: blood, collected after dendritic cell vaccination. The receptors derive from a human donor with glioblastoma. CDR3s include the opening cysteine and the closing phenylalanine or tryptophan. The D gene is left open where the match is weak. Clone size appears in some rows only: once, few, many, or a class for an expanded clone.

>.|TRBV6-4|TRBD2|TRBJ2-3
CASSDSSGADTQYF
TGTGCCAGCAGTGACTCGAGCGGGGCAGATACGCAGTATTTT
>.|TRBV5-1|.|TRBJ2-2
CASSGRETGELFF
TGCGCCAGCAGCGGCAGGGAAACCGGGGAGCTGTTTTTT
>.|TRBV18|.|TRBJ2-7
CASSPPPGTYEQYF
TGTGCCAGCTCACCACCCCCCGGGACCTACGAGCAGTACTTC
>.|TRBV2|.|TRBJ1-2
CASTVRENYGYTF
TGTGCCAGCACCGTCAGGGAAAACTATGGCTACACCTTC
>once|TRBV19|.|TRBJ1-1
CASKPGGRNTEAFF
TGTGCCAGTAAACCAGGAGGGAGGAACACTGAAGCTTTCTTT
>.|TRBV9|TRBD2|TRBJ2-3
CASSKLSGEGTDTQYF
TGTGCCAGCAGCAAATTAAGCGGGGAAGGCACAGATACGCAGTATTTT
>.|TRBV30|.|TRBJ1-2
CAWSLARGGYTF
TGTGCCTGGAGTCTCGCCAGGGGTGGCTACACCTTC
>.|TRBV7-2|TRBD1|TRBJ1-2
CASSLGQALNYGYTF
TGTGCCAGCAGCTTGGGACAGGCTCTTAACTATGGCTACACCTTC
>.|TRBV29-1|.|TRBJ2-1
CSVTQDSYNEQFF
TGCAGCGTGACCCAGGACTCCTACAATGAGCAGTTCTTC
>.|TRBV6-5|TRBD1|TRBJ1-2
CASSPSGGEGGYTF
TGTGCCAGCAGCCCTTCAGGGGGCGAGGGTGGCTACACCTTC
>.|TRBV5-1|.|TRBJ1-1
CASSLLANSAEAFF
TGCGCCAGCAGCTTGCTCGCCAACTCCGCCGAAGCTTTCTTT
>.|TRBV5-1|.|TRBJ2-3
CASRSNPAGDTQYF
TGCGCCAGCAGATCCAACCCGGCCGGGGATACGCAGTATTTT
>many|TRBV6-4|TRBD2|TRBJ2-5
CASSPTGTSGGETQYF
TGTGCCAGCAGTCCTACCGGGACTAGCGGTGGAGAGACCCAGTACTTC
>.|TRBV4-2|TRBD1|TRBJ2-6
CASSQETGGSGANVLTF
TGTGCCAGCAGCCAGGAGACAGGGGGCTCTGGGGCCAACGTCCTGACTTTC
>.|TRBV5-4|.|TRBJ1-6
CASSLGQDNSPLHF
TGTGCCAGCAGCTTGGGACAGGATAATTCACCCCTCCACTTT
>.|TRBV10-2|.|TRBJ1-5
CASSPHRSNQPQHF
TGCGCCAGCAGTCCGCACAGAAGCAATCAGCCCCAGCATTTT
>.|TRBV10-3|TRBD1|TRBJ1-4
CAISEGQGHKKLFF
TGTGCCATCAGTGAGGGACAGGGTCATAAAAAACTGTTTTTT
>.|TRBV19|.|TRBJ2-5
CASSIGGETQYF
TGTGCCAGTAGTATTGGCGGAGAGACCCAGTACTTC
>.|TRBV6-6|TRBD1|TRBJ1-2
CASSYRFTGEGYTF
TGTGCCAGCAGTTACAGGTTCACAGGGGAAGGCTACACCTTC
>.|TRBV30|TRBD2|TRBJ2-3
CAWSKLSGGTDTQYF
TGTGCCTGGAGTAAGCTTAGCGGGGGAACAGATACGCAGTATTTT
>.|TRBV5-1|TRBD1|TRBJ2-3
CASNVGGDQYF
TGCGCCAGCAACGTAGGGGGCGATCAGTATTTT
>few|TRBV7-2|.|TRBJ2-3
CASSLRGGSSTDTQYF
TGTGCCAGCAGCTTAAGGGGCGGATCTAGCACAGATACGCAGTATTTT
>.|TRBV7-8|.|TRBJ2-1
CASSLERAREQFF
TGTGCCAGCAGCTTAGAGCGGGCAAGGGAGCAGTTCTTC
>.|TRBV5-6|TRBD1|TRBJ1-1
CASSLGGRGTEAFF
TGTGCCAGCAGCTTGGGGGGCAGGGGGACTGAAGCTTTCTTT
>.|TRBV19|TRBD1|TRBJ1-4
CASTQGARYDEKLFF
TGTGCCAGTACGCAGGGGGCGAGGTACGATGAAAAACTGTTTTTT
>.|TRBV5-1|TRBD1|TRBJ2-7
CASRDSDSYEQYF
TGCGCGAGCAGGGACAGCGACTCTTACGAGCAGTACTTC
>.|TRBV5-1|.|TRBJ2-5
CASSLGAGGETQYF
TGCGCCAGCAGCTTGGGGGCAGGAGGAGAGACCCAGTACTTC
>.|TRBV7-7|.|TRBJ2-3
CASSFGVFGTDTQYF
TGTGCCAGCAGCTTCGGAGTTTTTGGCACAGATACGCAGTATTTT
>few|TRBV7-9|.|TRBJ1-2
CASSLSDSDVYGYTF
TGTGCCAGCAGCTTAAGTGACAGCGACGTCTATGGCTACACCTTC
>few|TRBV13|.|TRBJ1-1
CASSPGLRRTEAFF
TGTGCCAGCAGCCCTGGACTGAGACGAACTGAAGCTTTCTTT
>.|TRBV5-3|.|TRBJ2-5
CARSSPGDQETQYF
TGTGCCAGAAGCTCTCCAGGGGATCAAGAGACCCAGTACTTC
>.|TRBV5-4|TRBD2|TRBJ2-3
CASTLKLAGPSTDTQYF
TGTGCCAGCACCTTAAAACTAGCGGGGCCTAGCACAGATACGCAGTATTTT
>few|TRBV7-6|TRBD2|TRBJ2-3
CASSSPTSGETDTQYF
TGTGCCAGCAGCTCCCCGACTAGCGGGGAAACAGATACGCAGTATTTT